The 17 T cell receptor beta chains below were found in one sample sequenced in a study of response to subunit inactivated influenza vaccine. Via MiXCR, TCRdb re-called the RT-PCR reads, giving one row per CDR3 protein. The repertoire consists of 600,000 to 700,000 distinct CDR3 sequences, with 12% to 15% occurring once and the leading ten covering less than 8.5%. The sequenced sample was PBMCs from blood, obtained about 14 days before vaccination. Receptors originate from a man aged 45-65 years who received an inactivated influenza vaccine.

A few counts support this clonotype. This chain connects TRBV7-2 to TRBJ2-7; D is ambiguous. V was shortened by 0 bases and J by 0 bases, with 15 bases between the two germline ends. CDR3 size: 17 residues. The germline CDR1 and CDR2 sequences are SGHTA and FQGNSA. The CDR3 nucleotides read TGTGCCAGCAGCTTAGCGCAGTCTCCTAGAAGCTCCTACGAGCAGTACTTC. Translating it yields CASSLAQSPRSSYEQYF.

This clonotype was counted ten times or more. The chain employs TRBV5-1 and TRBJ2-7; TRBD1 or TRBD2 may be the D gene (6 bases each). Germline CDR1 and CDR2: SGHRS and YFSETQ. This CDR3 contains 15 residues. The V end was cut by 3 bases, the J end by 2 bases, with 15 bases between. The CDR3 is CASSSTLGGPYEQYF. CDR3 coding DNA: TGCGCCAGCAGCTCAACATTGGGGGGCCCCTACGAGCAGTACTTC.

The sample holds many counts of this clonotype. This chain uses TRBV9 with TRBJ2-3; D not certain. This CDR3 is 13 amino acids long. CDR1 and CDR2 from the germline V gene are SGDLS and YYNGEE. V lost 0 bases and J 6 bases, leaving 8 bases between the germline ends. The CDR3 is CASSVVRTDTQYF. The DNA of the CDR3 is TGTGCCAGCAGCGTAGTCAGGACGGATACGCAGTATTTT.

This clonotype was recorded at least ten times. The rearrangement links TRBV7-8 to TRBJ2-7; 8 positions match TRBD2. V gave up 1 base and J gave up 4 bases; unmatched junction bases: 3. CDR1 is SGHVS and CDR2 is FQNEAQ in the germline V gene. This CDR3 spans 14 amino acids. Here the CDR3 DNA reads TGTGCCAGCAGCTTAGTCGGGGGGGCTTACGAGCAGTACTTC. Translation: CASSLVGGAYEQYF.

This clonotype was observed at least ten times. The chain has TRBV7-2 and TRBJ2-3, with D uncertain. This CDR3 contains 15 residues. Germline V CDR1 and CDR2: SGHTA, FQGNSA. With 5 bases removed from V and 8 bases from J, the gap between germline ends came to 20 bases. CDR3 DNA: TGTGCCAGCAGCCTACCCGGATTTAGCTCCCCTACGCAGTATTTT. This encodes CASSLPGFSSPTQYF.

CDR3 sequence reads: CASSQDVSSVSYEQYF. The CDR3 region has the DNA TGTGCCAGCAGCCAAGATGTGTCTAGCGTCTCCTACGAGCAGTACTTC. This sequence joins TRBV4-2 and TRBJ2-7; a weak D match, TRBD2 (6 bases). Trimming shortened V by 0 bases and J by 0 bases, and 12 bases separated the two germline ends. CDR1 and CDR2 (germline): LGHNA, YNFKEQ. CDR3 size: 16 residues.

This clonotype showed up just a few times. The chain employs TRBV2 and TRBJ1-5; D is possibly TRBD1 (6 bases). CDR1 and CDR2 from the germline V gene are SNHLY and FYNNEI. The CDR3 is 15 residues long. Between the trimmed V and J ends, which lost 9 bases and 0 bases, there was a span of 15 bases. The CDR3 nucleotides read TGTGCCAGAGGGGGTACAGCTGATAGCAATCAGCCCCAGCATTTT. Its translation: CARGGTADSNQPQHF.

This clonotype showed up just a few times. V is TRBV7-9 and J is TRBJ2-3, with a possible D match to TRBD1 (6 bases). Trimming cost V 4 bases and J 6 bases, with 14 bases left between them. CDR3 length equals 14 residues. Germline loops: CDR1 SEHNR, CDR2 FQNEAQ (reference sequence). CDR3: CASSSQGARDTQYF. DNA for the CDR3: TGTGCCAGCAGCTCACAGGGAGCACGGGATACGCAGTATTTT.

This clonotype was observed at least ten times. The rearrangement joins TRBV5-1 to TRBJ2-7; 9 nucleotides agree with TRBD1. The V gene end was trimmed by 4 bases and the J gene end by 3 bases; junction bases not matched to a gene: 5. Germline V gene sequence: CDR1 SGHRS, CDR2 YFSETQ. The CDR3 covers 14 residues. The CDR3 DNA follows: TGCGCCAGCAGCCGGACAGGGGTAGACTACGAGCAGTACTTC. Its translation is CASSRTGVDYEQYF. Full variable domain (remainder filled in from reference TRBV5-1 and TRBJ2-7): KAGVTQTPRYLIKTRGQQVTLSCSPISGHRSVSWYQQTPGQGLQFLFEYFSETQRNKGNFPGRFSGRQFSNSRSEMNVSTLELGDSALYLCASSRTGVDYEQYFGPGTRLTVT.

In regard to this clonotype: Given a much more abundant clone one base away, this may be a read error. V and J are TRBV20-1 and TRBJ2-7, with no clear D. Germline CDR1 is DFQATT and CDR2 is SNEGSKA (reference sequence). This CDR3 is built from 14 residues. This chain's CDR3 is CSAGDLGFYDEQYF. The CDR3 DNA sequence: TGCAGTGCTGGAGATTTAGGGTTTTACGACGAGCAGTACTTC.

The V call is TRBV6-5, the J call TRBJ2-5, with 10 nucleotides matching TRBD2. CDR3 length: 15 residues. Germline V gene lookup returns CDR1 MNHEY and CDR2 SVGAGI. J was trimmed by 5 bases and V by 1 base; bases with no gene match: 4. The CDR3 coding sequence is TGTGCCAGCAGTTACTATAGCGGGAGGTGGGAGACCCAGTACTTC. It is translated as CASSYYSGRWETQYF.

In its sample, this clonotype was seen a few times. The chain is built from TRBV6-1 and TRBJ2-5, with TRBD2 matching 12 bases. This CDR3 spans 15 amino acids. V lost 6 bases and J lost 3; bases outside the gene matches: 5. Germline CDR1 is MNHNS and CDR2 is SASEGT. CDR3 sequence: CASRILAGGKETQYF. In DNA form, the CDR3 reads TGTGCCAGCAGGATACTAGCGGGGGGAAAAGAGACCCAGTACTTC.

This clonotype was observed many times. The chain combines TRBV12-3 or TRBV12-4 with TRBJ2-2, with 12 nucleotides matching TRBD2. This CDR3 spans 15 amino acids. The V segment lost 5 bases and the J segment 6 bases; nucleotides outside the gene matches: 4. The CDR3 reads CASSPTSGRPGELFF. As DNA, the CDR3 is TGTGCCAGCAGTCCCACTAGCGGGAGGCCCGGGGAGCTGTTTTTT.

A note on this clonotype: The germline gene is not matched at one end of the junction; a read error may be the cause. The chain recombines TRBV5-1 with TRBJ1-5; D gene unclear. CDR1 SGHRS and CDR2 YFSETQ come from the germline V gene. This CDR3 has 14 residues. The CDR3 spells CASILVSVGQPQHF. CDR3 DNA sequence: TGCGCCAGCATCTTGGTGAGCGTAGGACAGCCCCAGCATTTT.

The chain has TRBV6-1 and TRBJ2-7; a weak D match, TRBD1 (6 bases). Trimming left V 6 bases short and J 3 bases short, with 15 bases between. In germline, CDR1 is MNHNS, CDR2 SASEGT. The CDR3 sequence is 14 residues long. CDR3 sequence reads: CASSVNVQGYEQYF. CDR3 bases: TGTGCCAGCAGCGTTAACGTACAGGGCTACGAGCAGTACTTC.

The sample holds a few counts of this clonotype. The CDR3 sequence: CASSDSRGPNQPQHF. The CDR3 coding sequence is TGTGCCAGCAGTGATAGTAGAGGCCCCAATCAGCCCCAGCATTTT. V and J are TRBV2 and TRBJ1-5, with D unresolved. Germline loops: CDR1 SNHLY, CDR2 FYNNEI. Trimming shortened V by 3 bases and J by 3 bases, and 12 bases separated the two germline ends. The CDR3 is 15 amino acids.

The chain links TRBV12-3 or TRBV12-4 to TRBJ2-1; perhaps TRBD1 as D (5 bases). CDR3 length: 15 amino acids. The V gene lost 5 bases and the J gene lost 7 bases, with 18 bases spanning the gap. Here the CDR3 reads CASSPNPGLRNEQFF. The CDR3 region has the DNA TGTGCCAGCAGTCCAAACCCAGGGCTCCGGAATGAGCAGTTCTTC.